Following are 32 T cell receptor beta chains from one sample sequenced in a study of shared clonotypes between healthy human individuals. The repertoire was sequenced with immunoSEQ multiplex PCR; TCRdb's copy has only in-frame clones and lacks some. The top ten hold about 12% of the sample, which has some 500,000 clones, roughly three quarters seen once. Sequencing was carried out using PBMCs. The receptors here all came from a woman aged 40-49 years in good health. Some clones in this sample may be carry-over from other donors' samples.

The chain couples TRBV5-1 to TRBJ1-1, with D tentatively TRBD1 (5 bases). Germline lookup yields CDR1 SGHRS and CDR2 YFSETQ. Trimming shortened V by 0 bases and J by 4 bases, and 13 bases separated the two germline ends. CDR3 size: 15 residues. CDR3 sequence (DNA): TGCGCCAGCAGCTTGGCCGGGCAGGGAGCCACTGAAGCTTTCTTT. Its protein is CASSLAGQGATEAFF. The whole variable domain, remainder taken from reference TRBV5-1 and TRBJ1-1, is KAGVTQTPRYLIKTRGQQVTLSCSPISGHRSVSWYQQTPGQGLQFLFEYFSETQRNKGNFPGRFSGRQFSNSRSEMNVSTLELGDSALYLCASSLAGQGATEAFFGQGTRLTVV.

This chain connects TRBV27 to TRBJ2-3; 7 nucleotides match TRBD1. Germline assignment: CDR1 MNHEY and CDR2 SMNVEV (reference sequence). There are 15 residues in the CDR3. The J segment lost 2 bases and the V segment lost 4 bases, leaving 6 bases of the junction unmatched. The CDR3 DNA reads as TGTGCCAGCAGTTCTTACAGGGGTAACACAGATACGCAGTATTTT. Protein product: CASSSYRGNTDTQYF.

A note on this clone: This may be a read error, as it is one base from a much larger clone. V and J are TRBV11-3 and TRBJ2-3; D unclear. Germline V gene lookup returns CDR1 SGHNT and CDR2 YENEEA. Deletions cut 4 bases from V and 2 bases from J, with 10 bases between. The CDR3 sequence is 14 residues long. The chain's CDR3 is CASSSDGNTDTQYF. DNA for the CDR3: TGTGCCAGCAGCTCGGACGGCAACACAGATACGCAGTATTTT.

On this clone: Only one base separates this from a far larger clonotype, so it likely reflects a read error. The rearrangement uses TRBV11-2 and TRBJ2-3; the D call may be TRBD1 or TRBD2 (5 bases each). Germline CDR1 and CDR2: SGHAT and FQNNGV. The CDR3 contains 16 residues. The V end was cut by 5 bases, the J end by 2 bases, with 17 bases between. The CDR3 bases are TGTGCCAGCAGCCCGGGGCCCGTTCGGAACACAGATACGCAGTATTTT. Translated, it gives CASSPGPVRNTDTQYF.

The chain joins TRBV4-1 to TRBJ2-1, with 7 bases fitting TRBD2. The CDR3 has 15 residues. CDR1 is MGHRA, CDR2 YSYEKL, per germline. Losses at the gene ends were 4 bases for V and 2 bases for J; bases not matched to a gene: 5. In DNA form, the CDR3 reads TGCGCCAGCAGCCGAAGGGGAGGGACCTACAATGAGCAGTTCTTC. This gives the protein CASSRRGGTYNEQFF.

A note on this clone: The junction and the germline gene differ at one end; a read error may be behind it. Within the sample, other DNA sequences also encode this same CDR3. V usage is TRBV30 and J usage is TRBJ2-3; D is ambiguous. Germline-derived CDR1 and CDR2 are GTSNPN and SVGIG (reference sequence). The CDR3 is made up of 14 amino acids. CDR3 nucleotide sequence: TGTGCCTGGAGTGCGGGCCTTAGCACAGATACGCAGTATTTC. Protein: CAWSAGLSTDTQYF.

With regard to this clone: A much larger clone differs from this one at a single base, so this may be a read error. The chain carries TRBV4-2 and TRBJ1-3; no definite D call. This CDR3 region has 18 residues. Germline lookup yields CDR1 LGHNA and CDR2 YNFKEQ. The V end lost 4 bases, the J end lost 2 bases, and 21 bases lay between the germline ends. The CDR3 is CASSPRRASEDAGNTIYF. In nucleotides, the CDR3 is TGTGCCAGCAGCCCTCGACGGGCTTCAGAAGACGCTGGAAACACCATATATTTT.

V usage is TRBV30 and J usage is TRBJ2-7; 11 bases line up with TRBD2. The J segment lost 2 bases and the V segment lost 3 bases, leaving 0 bases of the junction unmatched. CDR1 is GTSNPN, CDR2 SVGIG, per germline (reference sequence). This CDR3 comprises 13 residues. Written as DNA, the CDR3 is TGTGCCTGGAGGACTAGCGGGGCCTACGAGCAGTACTTC. Amino acid sequence: CAWRTSGAYEQYF. The full variable domain, completed using reference TRBV30 and TRBJ2-7, is SQTIHQWPATLVQPVGSPLSLECTVEGTSNPNLYWYRQAAGRGLQLLFYSVGIGQISSEVPQNLSASRPQDRQFILSSKKLLLSDSGFYLCAWRTSGAYEQYFGPGTRLTVT.

This rearrangement joins TRBV29-1 to TRBJ2-1; 10 bases map to TRBD2. The CDR3 length is 14 residues. Germline V gene lookup returns CDR1 SQVTM and CDR2 ANQGSEA. J lost 2 bases, V lost 7 bases, and 5 bases had no gene match. CDR3 sequence (DNA): TGCAGCGCCTGTCTAGCGGGAGCCTACAATGAGCAGTTCTTC. Its protein is CSACLAGAYNEQFF.

This rearrangement joins TRBV18 to TRBJ2-5; weak D call: TRBD2 (5 bases). Trimming took 1 base from V and 4 from J, leaving 19 bases between them. The length of the CDR3 is 17 residues. Germline V gives CDR1 KGHSH, CDR2 LQKENI. Written as DNA, the CDR3 is TGTGCCAGCTCACCACTAGGTGAGAGGGAATTACCAGAGACCCAGTACTTC. Translated, it gives CASSPLGERELPETQYF.

The chain recombines TRBV19 with TRBJ2-7, with D uncertain. The CDR3 sequence is 13 residues long. Trimming pared 3 bases from V and 0 bases from J, leaving 6 bases between. CDR1 and CDR2 (germline): LNHDA, SQIVND (reference sequence). As DNA, the CDR3 is TGTGCCAGTAGTATGGGTAGCTCCTACGAGCAGTACTTC. Its translation is CASSMGSSYEQYF.

In the case of this clone: This may stem from a read error, because a much larger clone lies one nucleotide away. This sample also contains other DNA sequences that code for the same CDR3. The chain links TRBV11-2 to TRBJ2-7; 12 nucleotides match TRBD2. This CDR3 spans 16 amino acids. Germline CDR1 reads SGHAT; CDR2 reads FQNNGV. Trimming cost V 7 bases and J 2 bases; bases outside gene matches: 9. The CDR3 reads CASNKGLAGYPYEQYF. The CDR3, as DNA: TGTGCCAGCAACAAAGGACTAGCGGGGTACCCCTACGAGCAGTACTTC.

The chain links TRBV5-1 to TRBJ2-1; D perhaps matches TRBD1 (8 bases). The CDR3 consists of 16 residues. V was clipped by 4 bases and J by 5 bases, with 19 bases between them. CDR1 is SGHRS and CDR2 is YFSETQ in the germline V gene. In DNA form, the CDR3 reads TGCGCCAGCAGCCTACTAGCGCTACAGGGGGACAATGAGCAGTTCTTC. This encodes CASSLLALQGDNEQFF.

As to this clone: The sample holds other DNA sequences that translate to the same CDR3. This chain joins TRBV9 and TRBJ2-3; 8 nucleotides agree with TRBD2. From germline, CDR1 is SGDLS and CDR2 YYNGEE. The V segment lost 0 bases and the J segment 3 bases; nucleotides outside the gene matches: 3. This CDR3 has 15 residues. In DNA, the CDR3 is TGTGCCAGCAGCGTAGGAACGGGAGGGACAGATACGCAGTATTTT. This codes for CASSVGTGGTDTQYF.

The rearrangement links TRBV5-5 to TRBJ2-3; the D is unclear. CDR1 and CDR2 from the germline V gene are SGHKS and YYEKEE (reference sequence). Between the trimmed V and J ends, which lost 3 bases and 6 bases, there was a span of 14 bases. The CDR3 sequence is 14 residues long. The CDR3 nucleotides read TGTGCCAGCAGCTCCGCCGGAGCTTCGGATACGCAGTATTTT. Translating gives CASSSAGASDTQYF.

This chain joins TRBV29-1 and TRBJ1-3, with TRBD2 identical over 12 bases. The DNA end lines up better with TRBJ2-2; the J call may be wrong. CDR1 is SQVTM, CDR2 ANQGSEA, per germline. CDR3 length: 15 residues. The CDR3 spells CSVATSGRGTGELFF. CDR3 DNA sequence: TGCAGCGTAGCGACTAGCGGGAGAGGCACCGGGGAGCTGTTTTTT.

This clone was observed a handful of times. This same CDR3 is encoded by further DNA sequences in the sample. The chain joins TRBV11-2 to TRBJ2-7; 9 nucleotides agree with TRBD2. Germline V gene data show CDR1 as SGHAT and CDR2 as FQNNGV. The CDR3 runs to 18 residues. Trimming removed 5 bases from V and 1 base from J; junction bases left unmatched: 15. The CDR3 reads CASSPYKGTSKKSYEQYF. The CDR3, as DNA: TGTGCCAGCAGCCCCTATAAAGGGACTAGCAAGAAATCCTACGAGCAGTACTTC.

The chain combines TRBV5-4 with TRBJ2-7, with 8 positions matching TRBD2. This CDR3 spans 16 amino acids. V shed 4 bases, J shed 6 bases, and the junction held 15 bases outside the gene matches. The germline CDR1 and CDR2 sequences are SGHNT and YYREEE (reference sequence). The CDR3 DNA reads as TGTGCCAGCAGCATCGGGCGGGGGGCGCGTCCTACCGAGCAGTACTTC. Its protein product is CASSIGRGARPTEQYF.

The chain has TRBV27 and TRBJ2-2, with a tentative D call TRBD2 (5 bases). The CDR3 totals 16 residues. The V end was cut by 4 bases, the J end by 2 bases, with 14 bases between. Germline-derived CDR1 and CDR2 are MNHEY and SMNVEV (reference sequence). The DNA of the CDR3 is TGTGCCAGCAGTTATTGGGTAGGAGGAAACACCGGGGAGCTGTTTTTT. Its translation is CASSYWVGGNTGELFF.

This chain connects TRBV5-1 to TRBJ2-7; D is unresolved. The end of the DNA aligns better with TRBJ2-1, so the J call may be wrong. CDR1 and CDR2 (germline): SGHRS, YFSETQ. The CDR3 extends over 14 amino acids. CDR3 protein: CASRRVMGNNEQFF. The CDR3 DNA follows: TGCGCCAGCAGACGGGTAATGGGGAACAATGAGCAGTTCTTC.

The rearrangement uses TRBV10-3 and TRBJ2-1; 10 bases map to TRBD2. Germline CDR1 and CDR2: ENHRY and SYGVKD. V trimming: 4 bases; J trimming: 3 bases; junction bases outside the gene matches: 3. The CDR3 runs to 15 residues. The CDR3 sequence is CAISAGTSVYNEQFF. CDR3 sequence (DNA): TGTGCCATCAGTGCCGGGACTAGCGTCTACAATGAGCAGTTCTTC.

V usage is TRBV7-9 and J usage is TRBJ2-7; the D gene is possibly TRBD1 (5 bases). Trimming shortened V by 1 base and J by 2 bases, and 15 bases separated the two germline ends. CDR1 SEHNR and CDR2 FQNEAQ come from the germline V gene (reference sequence). This CDR3 has 16 amino acids. The CDR3 DNA reads as TGTGCCAGCAGCTTAGGCGGCTCAGGGATCGCCTACGAGCAGTACTTC. The encoded protein is CASSLGGSGIAYEQYF.

CDR3 protein: CASSGTSGSGANVLTF. The CDR3 DNA reads as TGTGCCAGCAGTGGGACTAGCGGCTCTGGGGCCAACGTCCTGACTTTC. The V call is TRBV6-4, the J call TRBJ2-6, with 10 bases identical to TRBD2. V lost 4 bases and J lost 0; bases outside the gene matches: 0. The CDR3 runs to 16 residues. Germline-derived CDR1 and CDR2 are MRHNA and SNTAGT.

The chain uses TRBV7-2 and TRBJ2-7, with 12 bases matching TRBD2. With 1 base clipped from V and 7 bases from J, the junction kept 2 bases outside the gene matches. The CDR3 consists of 14 residues. CDR1 is SGHTA, CDR2 FQGNSA, per germline. In nucleotides, the CDR3 is TGTGCCAGCAGCTTAGGTGGACTAGCGGGAGAGCAGTACTTC. Amino acids: CASSLGGLAGEQYF.

This clone is a singleton in its sample. A read error is likely here: a far larger clone is one base away. The rearrangement links TRBV27 to TRBJ2-7; possible D gene TRBD1, 7 bases. Trimming shortened V by 6 bases and J by 0 bases, and 18 bases separated the two germline ends. The CDR3 runs 16 residues. Germline assignment: CDR1 MNHEY and CDR2 SMNVEV (reference sequence). For the CDR3, the DNA is TGTGCCAGCAGCCCCACGCCAGGGGGGCGCTCCTACGAGCAGTACTTC. This sequence encodes CASSPTPGGRSYEQYF.

The CDR3 spells CASSERTGRDYEQYF. The CDR3 DNA follows: TGTGCCAGCAGTGAACGGACAGGGAGAGACTACGAGCAGTACTTC. The chain carries TRBV2 and TRBJ2-7; TRBD1 agrees at 8 bases. V lost 2 bases, J lost 3 bases, and 6 bases stayed unmatched. CDR3 length: 15 amino acids. CDR1 and CDR2 (germline): SNHLY, FYNNEI.

The rearrangement links TRBV28 to TRBJ1-5; D might be TRBD1 (5 bases). The CDR3 runs to 16 residues. Per germline, CDR1 MDHEN and CDR2 SYDVKM. V lost 3 bases and J 1 base, leaving 13 bases between the germline ends. CDR3 bases: TGTGCCAGCAGTTTTGGGGCAGGGAACAGCAATCAGCCCCAGCATTTT. Translated, it gives CASSFGAGNSNQPQHF.

This chain joins TRBV5-4 and TRBJ2-7, with unresolved D. Trimming cost V 0 bases and J 6 bases, with 10 bases left between them. The length of the CDR3 is 13 residues. Germline loops: CDR1 SGHNT, CDR2 YYREEE (reference sequence). The CDR3 DNA sequence: TGTGCCAGCAGCTTGGGTAGAGGTTTCGAGCAGTACTTC. Translation: CASSLGRGFEQYF. The full variable domain, completed using reference TRBV5-4 and TRBJ2-7, is ETGVTQSPTHLIKTRGQQVTLRCSSQSGHNTVSWYQQALGQGPQFIFQYYREEENGRGNFPPRFSGLQFPNYSSELNVNALELDDSALYLCASSLGRGFEQYFGPGTRLTVT.

V gene TRBV6-1 combines with J gene TRBJ1-1; 9 positions match TRBD1. V lost 7 bases, J lost 8 bases, and 5 bases stayed unmatched. CDR1 and CDR2 (germline): MNHNS, SASEGT. CDR3 size: 12 residues. The DNA of the CDR3 is TGTGCCAGCATACGGACAGGGGTGGAAGCTTTCTTT. Encoded protein: CASIRTGVEAFF.

The V and J genes are TRBV2 and TRBJ2-1, with D possibly matching TRBD1 (7 bases). CDR3 length equals 14 residues. V lost 9 bases to trimming and J lost 4 bases, with 16 bases between them. CDR1 and CDR2 (germline): SNHLY, FYNNEI. This CDR3 reads CARGAGQRYNEQFF. The CDR3 region has the DNA TGTGCCAGAGGTGCGGGACAGAGGTACAATGAGCAGTTCTTC.

This clone was observed a few times. A single base is all that separates this from a far larger clone, so a read error is likely. The same CDR3 also results from other DNA sequences found in this sample. The chain employs TRBV30 and TRBJ1-5, with 7 bases fitting TRBD1. This CDR3 region has 17 residues. With 1 base clipped from V and 2 bases from J, the junction kept 11 bases outside the gene matches. Per the germline V gene, CDR1 is GTSNPN and CDR2 is SVGIG (reference sequence). The CDR3, as DNA: TGTGCCTGGAGTGACGGCAGAGGGGGCGACGGCAATCAGCCCCAGCATTTT. The encoded protein is CAWSDGRGGDGNQPQHF.

J is TRBJ2-2 and V is TRBV4-2; D perhaps matches TRBD1 (5 bases). Germline V lookup: CDR1 LGHNA, CDR2 YNFKEQ. Trimming left V 6 bases short and J 3 bases short, with 11 bases between. The CDR3 is made up of 14 amino acids. CDR3 sequence: CASRGRVDTGELFF. The CDR3 nucleotides are TGTGCCAGCAGAGGCAGGGTAGACACCGGGGAGCTGTTTTTT.